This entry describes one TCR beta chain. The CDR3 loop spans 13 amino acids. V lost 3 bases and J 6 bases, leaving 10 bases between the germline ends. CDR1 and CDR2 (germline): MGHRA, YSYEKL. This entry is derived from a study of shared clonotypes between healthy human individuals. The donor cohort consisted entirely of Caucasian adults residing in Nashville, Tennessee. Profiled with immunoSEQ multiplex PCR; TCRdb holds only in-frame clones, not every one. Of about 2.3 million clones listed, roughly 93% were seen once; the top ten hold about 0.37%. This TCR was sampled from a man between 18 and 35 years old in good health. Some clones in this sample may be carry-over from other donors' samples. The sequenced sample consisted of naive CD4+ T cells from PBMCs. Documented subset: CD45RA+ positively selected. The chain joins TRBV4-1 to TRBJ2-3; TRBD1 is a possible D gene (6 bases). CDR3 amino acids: CASSQTGSDTQYF. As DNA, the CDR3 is TGCGCCAGCAGCCAGACAGGTTCGGATACGCAGTATTTT.